The clone carrying this T cell receptor (beta chain) was detected once. The sample originates from a study of blood T cell repertoires in COVID-19. Profiled with immunoSEQ multiplex PCR; TCRdb holds only in-frame clones, not every one. This table holds hundreds of thousands of clones, 80% to 90% found once. The specimen sequenced was peripheral blood. This receptor was identified in a woman aged 45-65 years with COVID-19, enrolled during active disease.

CDR3 protein: CASSPMTSGSTDTQYF. In nucleotides, the CDR3 is TGTGCCAGCTCACCCATGACTAGCGGGTCTACAGATACGCAGTATTTT. This chain connects TRBV18 to TRBJ2-3; TRBD2 aligns across 10 bases. The length of the CDR3 is 16 residues. Germline lookup yields CDR1 KGHSH and CDR2 LQKENI. The junction had 6 bases not matched to a gene; V was cut back by 3 bases and J by 3 bases.